This TCR beta chain was sequenced for a study of coeliac disease. The method was immunoSEQ multiplex PCR; TCRdb's version includes in-frame clones alone and lacks a portion of them. The data show approximately 3,000 clones, with roughly 65% seen just once and 17% held by the top ten. With V trimmed by 11 bases and J by 2 bases, 22 bases remained unmatched. CDR3 length: 18 amino acids. Germline values: CDR1 MDHEN, CDR2 SYDVKM. Notes on the study in general: In active celiac disease, intraepithelial and lamina propria TRB and TRG repertoires were less clonal than controls. Known gliadin-specific TRB sequences: 9 of 18 coeliac samples, only 1 of 6 controls. According to the authors, this method cannot detect gliadin-specific T cells in an unbiased way.

Points on this clone: Its antigen is unidentified.

Cells were frozen in aliquots of roughly 500,000, and one aliquot per fraction was sequenced. The chain combines TRBV28 with TRBJ2-3; TRBD1 aligns across 7 bases. The sequence was obtained from a woman between 50 and 59 years old without celiac disease. The source material was lymphocytes from the gut lamina propria. CDR3 sequence (DNA): TGTGCCGGCAAGGTTGGTGCTTCGAACAGGGGCCCCACAGATACGCAGTATTTT. Its protein is CAGKVGASNRGPTDTQYF.